This T cell receptor beta chain stems from a study of blood T cell repertoires in COVID-19. The repertoire was sequenced with immunoSEQ multiplex PCR; TCRdb's copy has only in-frame clones and lacks some. The sample consists of under 110,000 clones, under 90% of them appearing once. CDR3 size: 15 residues. After removal of 0 bases from V and 2 bases from J, the junction contained 2 bases not matched to a gene. Germline lookup yields CDR1 MGHRA and CDR2 YSYEKL. The chain recombines TRBV4-1 with TRBJ2-7; 9 bases line up with TRBD1. Input material: peripheral blood. The receptor was derived from a woman in her fifties or sixties with acute or convalescent COVID-19. The CDR3 DNA sequence: TGCGCCAGCAGCCAAGAATGGACAGGGGCCTACGAGCAGTACTTC. Translating gives CASSQEWTGAYEQYF.